The 21 T cell receptor beta chains below all came from one sample that was sequenced in a study of neurological immune-mediated disorders. TCRdb reprocessed the 5' RACE reads via MiXCR and lists one record per CDR3 protein. The sample consists of some 95,000 distinct CDR3 sequences, roughly 3.5% of them appearing once. Input material: PBMCs. The origin of the receptors is a woman between 18 and 30 years old with multiple sclerosis.

This clonotype has at least ten counts. The J gene is TRBJ2-7, the V gene TRBV5-1; 8 bases line up with TRBD1. The CDR3 runs 14 residues. The junction had 7 bases not matched to a gene; V was cut back by 4 bases and J by 4 bases. The V gene's germline CDR1 is SGHRS and CDR2 YFSETQ. CDR3 region: CASSGGTGGYEQYF. The CDR3 nucleotides are TGCGCCAGCAGCGGCGGGACAGGCGGGTACGAGCAGTACTTC. The whole variable domain, filled in from reference TRBV5-1 and TRBJ2-7, reads KAGVTQTPRYLIKTRGQQVTLSCSPISGHRSVSWYQQTPGQGLQFLFEYFSETQRNKGNFPGRFSGRQFSNSRSEMNVSTLELGDSALYLCASSGGTGGYEQYFGPGTRLTVT.

This clonotype was seen at least ten times. V and J are TRBV7-9 and TRBJ1-3, with D possibly TRBD1 on 5 matching bases. V dropped 4 bases and J dropped 8 bases, with 18 bases sitting between them. Germline CDR1 is SEHNR and CDR2 is FQNEAQ (reference sequence). There are 15 residues in the CDR3. The CDR3 nucleotides read TGTGCCAGCAGCTCTTTACCGACAGCCTCGGACACCATATATTTT. It codes for CASSSLPTASDTIYF.

This clonotype has a handful of counts. The chain is built from TRBV11-3 and TRBJ2-1; D unresolved. The ends were cut back, 5 bases at V and 5 bases at J, with 13 bases in the middle. The CDR3 loop spans 14 amino acids. Germline loops: CDR1 SGHNT, CDR2 YENEEA. CDR3 loop: CASSLRPPHNEQFF. The DNA for the CDR3 is TGTGCCAGCAGCCTACGGCCCCCCCACAATGAGCAGTTCTTC.

Ten or more counts support this clonotype. The chain carries TRBV4-1 and TRBJ2-5; TRBD2 matches at 7 bases. V shed 8 bases and J 9 bases; nucleotides not matched to a gene: 9. The CDR3 spans 12 residues. Germline loops: CDR1 MGHRA, CDR2 YSYEKL. CDR3 sequence: CASSSGLWAQYF. The CDR3, as DNA: TGCGCCAGCTCTAGCGGATTATGGGCCCAGTACTTC.

There are many counts of this clonotype. This chain connects TRBV11-3 to TRBJ2-1; D possibly uses TRBD1 or TRBD2 (6 bases each). Trimming shortened V by 5 bases and J by 12 bases, and 14 bases separated the two germline ends. The V gene's germline CDR1 is SGHNT and CDR2 YENEEA. This CDR3 is 12 amino acids long. CDR3 in amino acids: CASSPDSGAQFF. The CDR3 DNA is TGTGCCAGCAGCCCGGATTCGGGGGCGCAGTTCTTC.

This clonotype was seen at least ten times. This rearrangement joins TRBV5-5 to TRBJ1-4; 9 positions match TRBD1. Germline V CDR1 and CDR2: SGHKS, YYEKEE (reference sequence). This CDR3 region has 17 residues. After removal of 2 bases from V and 8 bases from J, the junction contained 13 bases not matched to a gene. The CDR3 DNA reads TGTGCCAGCAGCTTCCTACTTGGCGGGACAGGGAGGGAAAAACTGTTTTTT. This translates into CASSFLLGGTGREKLFF.

The V and J genes are TRBV19 and TRBJ1-6; no definite D call. V shed 4 bases and J shed 7 bases, with 14 bases lying between them. Germline V gene data show CDR1 as LNHDA and CDR2 as SQIVND (reference sequence). CDR3 length: 15 residues. CDR3 nucleotides: TGTGCCAGTAGTAGGTACGGGGTGGAAAATTCACCCCTCCACTTT. It codes for CASSRYGVENSPLHF.

This clonotype was seen repeatedly, ten times or more. The genes are TRBV20-1 and TRBJ2-5; possibly TRBD2 for D (5 bases). Germline values: CDR1 DFQATT, CDR2 SNEGSKA (reference sequence). V was cut by 1 base and J by 1 base, with 10 bases left in between. CDR3 size: 14 residues. The CDR3 DNA follows: TGCAGTGCTAGAGTTCAGCGGACCCAAGAGACCCAGTACTTC. It yields the protein CSARVQRTQETQYF.

This clonotype was detected many times. The chain employs TRBV6-2 or TRBV6-3 and TRBJ2-3; TRBD1 aligns across 12 bases. The CDR3 consists of 14 residues. J lost 3 bases, V lost 6 bases, and 1 base had no gene match. Germline V lookup: CDR1 MNHEY, CDR2 SVGEGT. CDR3 in amino acids: CASRGQGATDTQYF. DNA of the CDR3: TGTGCCAGCAGGGGACAGGGGGCAACAGATACGCAGTATTTT.

This clonotype appeared many times. J is TRBJ1-1 and V is TRBV12-3 or TRBV12-4; TRBD1 agrees at 11 bases. The CDR3 covers 14 residues. The J segment lost 6 bases and the V segment lost 7 bases, leaving 7 bases of the junction unmatched. As DNA, the CDR3 is TGTGCCAGCAACTCCGGACAGGGGGCCGCTGAAGCTTTCTTT. This encodes CASNSGQGAAEAFF.

Ten or more counts support this clonotype. This chain connects TRBV5-1 to TRBJ2-1; 7 bases are a match to TRBD2. Germline CDR1 and CDR2: SGHRS and YFSETQ. V trimming: 4 bases; J trimming: 7 bases; junction bases outside the gene matches: 14. The CDR3 covers 16 residues. CDR3 sequence reads: CASSLGGTTSGNEQFF. CDR3 bases: TGCGCCAGCAGCCTTGGGGGGACTACCTCGGGAAATGAGCAGTTCTTC.

This clonotype was counted ten times or more. This chain's CDR3 is CASSSLRERGPLAKNIQYF. The DNA for the CDR3 is TGTGCCAGCAGCTCGTTAAGAGAGCGGGGGCCCTTAGCCAAAAACATTCAGTACTTC. The chain recombines TRBV7-2 with TRBJ2-4, with 8 positions matching TRBD2. This CDR3 comprises 19 residues. V lost 4 bases, J lost 0 bases, and 14 bases stayed unmatched. Germline lookup yields CDR1 SGHTA and CDR2 FQGNSA.

This clonotype has a count of ten or more. The chain links TRBV5-5 to TRBJ2-2; TRBD2 is a possible D gene (5 bases). The length of the CDR3 is 17 residues. Trimming stripped 4 bases from V and 1 base from J, with 17 bases between. The germline V gene encodes CDR1 SGHKS and CDR2 YYEKEE (reference sequence). The CDR3 is CASSLDWVPLNTGELFF. Here the CDR3 DNA reads TGTGCCAGCAGCCTGGACTGGGTCCCCTTGAACACCGGGGAGCTGTTTTTT.

This clonotype occurred many times. The junction differs from germline at one of its ends, possibly a read error. The chain is built from TRBV7-2 and TRBJ2-1, with TRBD2 identical over 8 bases. There are 14 residues in the CDR3. CDR1 and CDR2 (germline): SGHTA, FQGNSA. Written as DNA, the CDR3 is TGTGCCAGCAGCCCCGAGCGGGGGTACATTGAGCAGTTCTTC. Translated, it gives CASSPERGYIEQFF.

This clonotype occurred many times. The CDR3 DNA reads as TGTGCCAGCAGTTTACCTGGGGACAGGCCCTACGAGCAGTACTTC. It translates to CASSLPGDRPYEQYF. The V call is TRBV12-3 or TRBV12-4, the J call TRBJ2-7, with 8 positions matching TRBD1. J lost 2 bases, V lost 2 bases, and 5 bases had no gene match. The CDR3 is 15 amino acids.

For this clonotype: This may stem from a read error, because a much larger clone lies one nucleotide away. This rearrangement joins TRBV19 to TRBJ1-1; a weak D match, TRBD1 (5 bases). The CDR3 has 13 amino acids. CDR1 is LNHDA, CDR2 SQIVND, per germline (reference sequence). Written as DNA, the CDR3 is TGTGTCAGCGGGCCAGGGCGTGCGACTGAAGCTTTCTTT. This sequence encodes CVSGPGRATEAFF.

This clonotype was found many times. This chain connects TRBV20-1 to TRBJ1-1; D uncertain. CDR3 length: 13 residues. CDR1 DFQATT and CDR2 SNEGSKA come from the germline V gene (reference sequence). The V end was cut by 6 bases, the J end by 0 bases, with 11 bases between. CDR3 protein: CSAQRHMNTEAFF. CDR3 nucleotides: TGCAGTGCCCAGCGGCATATGAACACTGAAGCTTTCTTT.

This clonotype showed up many times. The chain employs TRBV6-4 and TRBJ2-5; 11 nucleotides agree with TRBD2. This CDR3 comprises 15 residues. Germline lookup yields CDR1 MRHNA and CDR2 SNTAGT. Trimming cost V 3 bases and J 1 base; bases outside gene matches: 1. CDR3 sequence (DNA): TGTGCCAGCAGTGATACTAGCGGGGGCCAAGAGACCCAGTACTTC. Amino acid sequence: CASSDTSGGQETQYF.

The chain has TRBV9 and TRBJ1-2, with D hard to call. Trimming cost V 0 bases and J 0 bases, with 9 bases left between them. CDR3 length: 15 residues. From germline, CDR1 is SGDLS and CDR2 YYNGEE. The CDR3, as DNA: TGTGCCAGCAGCGTAGGGGTTGAAGCTAACTATGGCTACACCTTC. It codes for CASSVGVEANYGYTF.

There are many counts of this clonotype. The rearrangement joins TRBV10-3 to TRBJ2-7, with 10 bases that match TRBD1. CDR1 is ENHRY, CDR2 SYGVKD, per germline. The CDR3 contains 15 residues. J was trimmed by 3 bases and V by 0 bases; bases with no gene match: 2. CDR3 sequence (DNA): TGTGCCATCAGTGAGTCCTGGACAGGGGGCTACGAGCAGTACTTC. This gives the protein CAISESWTGGYEQYF.

This clonotype was recorded at least ten times. The V call is TRBV7-6, the J call TRBJ2-6; perhaps TRBD2 as D (6 bases). Trimming removed 1 base from V and 1 base from J, with 11 bases in between. This CDR3 region has 17 residues. CDR1 and CDR2 (germline): SGHVS, FNYEAQ. CDR3 region: CASSLEQAGSGANVLTF. DNA of the CDR3: TGTGCCAGCAGCTTAGAGCAAGCGGGTTCTGGGGCCAACGTCCTGACTTTC.